This TCR beta chain was obtained from a study of blood T cell repertoires in COVID-19. Study-level information: Italy, Spain and the United States were the sources of the convalescent and acute COVID-19 samples.

Trimming took off 0 bases at V and 8 bases at J, with 15 bases between the two ends. This CDR3 region has 15 residues. The germline CDR1 and CDR2 sequences are MRHNA and SNTAGT. The data were produced by immunoSEQ multiplex PCR, yet TCRdb's version contains in-frame clones alone and is incomplete. The sample has about 110,000 clones, about 80% seen once. The chain combines TRBV6-4 with TRBJ2-3, with no clear D. The sequence came from a woman aged 45-65 years with acute or convalescent COVID-19. The sample comprised peripheral blood. CDR3 region: CASSDSGLHLGTQYF. CDR3 in DNA: TGTGCCAGCAGTGACTCGGGCCTCCATTTAGGTACGCAGTATTTT.